This note documents a single T cell receptor beta chain sequence. Its antigen specificity is not known. Base qualities are not provided; no much larger clone lies one nucleotide away. The data originate from a study of cytomegalovirus exposure and HLA in healthy donors (dated by TCRdb to the late 2010s). Turning to the overall study: An earlier analysis of approximately 640 of the donors reported roughly 300 Gb of sequence data and roughly 110 million unique TCR beta sequences from 150 million to 200 million T cells. The later analysis used no new phenotypic data to find candidate immune exposures, relying instead on TCR beta sequences and their occurrence across donors. The number of typed donors differed by locus: roughly 629-630 for A, B, C, DRB1 and DQB1; some 500 for DQA1; 606 for DPA1; and some 470 for DPB1. To predict cytomegalovirus infection status, the study combined high-throughput TCR immunosequencing, statistical association of individual TCRs with disease status, and machine learning. A later analysis re-analyzed previously published TCR beta repertoires from roughly 630 donors and added high-resolution HLA genotyping to study TCR occurrence patterns. Among some 410 genotyped donors of the cohort, an average of approximately 230,000 unique TCR beta nucleotide sequences were sequenced per donor, roughly a sixth of them non-productive. In a later genetic analysis, genome-wide SNP genotypes for about 60% of the 666 donors were used, and that subset was treated as a discovery cohort. The study was designed to test whether signatures of past pathogen exposure could be identified by cataloging public T cell receptors. About 300 gigabases of sequencing data and 78 million or so unique TCR sequences were included in an early release covering around 650 HLA-typed donors. Using immunosequencing, the study profiled T cell repertoires from fewer than 700 subjects and related those repertoires to cytomegalovirus serostatus. In an earlier analysis of a few hundred of the donors, high-throughput TCR beta sequencing was used to judge whether each TCR beta V gene segment behaved as functional or pseudogenic. Among the approximately 400 genotyped donors, approximately 82% belonged to the genetic ancestry cluster associated with self-reported Caucasian donors. HLA typing included class I and class II loci at four-digit resolution. Several DR-DQ haplotypes were treated as single units for association and clustering because of strong linkage in the cohort. Donor age, sex, ethnicity and CMV serostatus were compiled alongside the repertoire data. Along with the approximately 700-subject first cohort, a separate validation cohort of about 110 different subjects was used. All discovery cohort repertoires had been generated on a single sequencing platform.

The CDR3 spans 18 residues, from the cysteine through the phenylalanine. The kept DNA is CDR3 alone, 54 bases in frame from the first base. Cut back by 2 bases and 7 bases, the V and J ends lie 24 bases apart. Per the germline V gene, LGHNT is the CDR1 and FRNRAP is the CDR2. General study outcomes and caveats: In this cohort, only TCR beta chains were sequenced, and detectable features were limited by the absence of alpha or paired-chain data. A later analysis found that HLA-associated TCR beta chains were more clonally expanded and had lower generation probabilities than equally common non-associated chains. The only immune exposure information available for the cohort was CMV serostatus. A later genetic analysis reported fewer N-insertions in productive TCRs among donors in an Asian-associated ancestry cluster than the approximately 670-donor mean. A later analysis associated 16,951 TCR beta sequences with specific HLA alleles at a false discovery rate of 0.05. Correlated functional status among segregating V segments might reflect linkage disequilibrium, but an unknown experimental factor could not be ruled out. According to the authors, the approach could potentially be generalized to other disease states and immunological phenotypes. A further reported finding was that TCR beta sequences accurately predicted the HLA-A and HLA-B alleles for most subjects in the first cohort. The 87-base-pair reads could not distinguish some IMGT-functional V segments, including TRBV6-2 and TRBV6-3, so those segments were excluded. The sequencing pipeline was judged likely to have produced a cluster of highly shared sequence variants as a technical artifact. In vitro tests confirmed that three of the cytomegalovirus-associated TCR beta chains recognize cytomegalovirus antigens. According to a later analysis, TCR association rates differed among HLA loci, with DRB1 alleles showing the most associated TCRs and HLA-C alleles showing the fewest. In a later analysis, most CMV-associated TCR beta chains were found to appear HLA-restricted, with HLA associations seemingly driven largely by CMV exposure. Over 15 rarely observed V segments, including chromosome 9 orphons, were excluded from the earlier analysis of a few hundred of the donors because counts were too low. Several of the top co-occurrence clusters appeared to be linked to parvovirus B19, influenza, CMV and Epstein-Barr virus, according to a later analysis. A total of 150 or so TCR beta chains were listed by the study as associated with cytomegalovirus. Sequencing depth was assumed to be roughly uniform across donors in the presence/absence analyses, though that assumption may not hold. Across donors, most TCR sequences were observed very rarely, whereas some public TCRs were present in many individuals. Strong co-occurrence of HLA alleles, especially DR and DQ, made assigning TCR associations to individual alleles difficult. A later genetic analysis associated a missense DCLRE1C variant with V-gene and J-gene trimming of TCR beta chains, and an independent cohort replicated the association. The classifier was reported to diagnose cytomegalovirus status with high specificity and sensitivity in both the original cohort and the validation cohort. In an earlier analysis of approximately 590 of the donors, most TCR beta V segments appeared in productive rearrangements about 90% or about 30% of the time, broadly matching IMGT annotations. HLA typing was unavailable for some donors at each locus, so association tests used only the typed subset.

Library creation used the immunoSEQ multiplex PCR assay. A mixture of 60 forward primers for TCR Vbeta segments and 13 reverse primers for TCR Jbeta segments was used in the multiplex PCR. A multiplex PCR assay on genomic DNA amplified the CDR3 region of rearranged TCR beta genes. Amplified TCR beta libraries were sequenced as 87-base-pair reads on the Illumina HiSeq System. On the study's bioinformatics: A later analysis tallied tens of millions of unique TCR beta chains across the approximately 670 repertoires, and 10 million to 11 million of those chains were shared by two or more donors. Raw reads were error-corrected and collapsed into unique sequences by a nearest-neighbor algorithm in which closely related sequences were merged to remove PCR and sequencing errors. Alignment of CDR3 sequences to IMGT reference sequences was used to assign V, D and J gene segments. Each retained sequence needed at least a six-nucleotide match to both a V gene segment and a J gene segment. Rearrangements were classified as productive when the CDR3 lacked stop codons and remained in frame with V and J, and all other rearrangements were classified as non-productive. CDR3 was defined by IMGT convention, running from the second conserved V-encoded cysteine to the conserved J-encoded phenylalanine. In an earlier analysis of 550 to 650 of the donors, sequences lacking an unambiguous match to a single V gene segment were excluded. In an earlier analysis of roughly 500 of the donors, V segments were called functional above 56.7% productive rearrangements and were called segregating when the between-donor standard deviation exceeded 5%. To diagnose cytomegalovirus status from the catalog of TCR beta chain sequences, a statistical classification framework was built. A later analysis assigned V and J genes by comparing TCR nucleotide sequences with IMGT/GENE-DB human TR gene sequences. Using the TCRdist pipeline, a later analysis assigned CDR3 sequences along with most-parsimonious VDJ recombination scenarios. A later analysis defined each TCR beta chain by its CDR3 amino acid sequence plus V-gene family, and excluded reads lacking a unique V-gene family. To address suspected cross-contamination and a sequencing artifact, a later analysis removed approximately 600 highly shared, low-generation-probability nucleotide sequences. A later analysis calculated a clonal expansion index for each public chain from normalized within-repertoire ranks of inferred template counts. A later analysis computed generation probabilities with a VDJ recombination model fitted to out-of-frame rearrangements, and checked the results against IGoR. Hypergeometric tests were used in a later analysis to score TCR-TCR, TCR-HLA and TCR-CMV co-occurrence, with a repertoire-size bias correction applied to the TCR pairs. To estimate false discovery rates, a later analysis permuted the HLA or CMV assignments 20 times. In a later analysis, co-occurring TCRs were grouped with DBSCAN, and TCRdist sequence similarity was added when clustering was performed within HLA-allele-positive subsets. For co-occurrence clustering, repertoires with fewer than 30,000 or more than 120,000 public chains were excluded, along with five repertoires with anomalous nucleotide sharing. The clones in this table, taken by TCRdb from immuneACCESS, are in-frame only. Not every clone is retained; where verified, under half of the shortfall comes from an unresolved V gene, and the cause of the rest is unknown. The V and J calls and clone size are taken from that table; D and trimming were inferred from the DNA. Counted in this sample were 160,000 or so clones; 80% of them appeared once. The top ten constitute around 6% of the sample.

The cohort consisted of 670 or so healthy bone marrow donors. All cohort members were sampled while nominally healthy, although unrecorded immune exposures were likely present. The donor tested CMV seronegative and was one of the 352 seronegative cohort members. A peripheral blood sample was collected from each donor, and TCR beta sequencing was performed on peripheral blood mononuclear cells. Genomic DNA extraction from the blood cell samples was performed with the Qiagen DNeasy Blood Extraction Kit. The sequence links TRBV12-5 to TRBJ2-1; D gene: possibly TRBD2, on 6 matching bases. The TCR comes from a man in his forties in good health and CMV-seronegative. The sequencing sample was made of PBMCs. The CDR3 corresponds to CASGLPSGLSVVGNEQFF. The nucleotide sequence is given as TGTGCTAGTGGTTTGCCCTCGGGACTCTCCGTTGTGGGGAATGAGCAGTTCTTC.